The next 14 T cell receptor beta chains were all read from a single sample in a study of cytomegalovirus exposure and HLA in healthy donors. Using immunoSEQ multiplex PCR, the repertoire was profiled, and TCRdb retains in-frame clones only, with some absent. The profile covers 100,000 to 150,000 clones, with around nine tenths appearing a single time and roughly 2% taken by the ten largest. Material for sequencing was PBMCs. Receptor source: a woman between 18 and 29 years old in good health and CMV-seronegative.

The chain recombines TRBV7-8 with TRBJ2-7; 7 bases are shared with TRBD2. The V gene end was trimmed by 6 bases and the J gene end by 4 bases; junction bases not matched to a gene: 0. The germline gives CDR1 SGHVS, CDR2 FQNEAQ. The CDR3 has 11 amino acids. CDR3 DNA sequence: TGTGCCAGCAGGGGGGGGTACGAGCAGTACTTC. This codes for CASRGGYEQYF.

The chain links TRBV5-1 to TRBJ2-7; 10 bases are shared with TRBD2. This CDR3 spans 15 amino acids. Losses at the gene ends were 7 bases for V and 2 bases for J; bases not matched to a gene: 9. CDR1 is SGHRS, CDR2 YFSETQ, per germline. CDR3 residues: CASSPRGTSAYEQYF. CDR3 DNA: TGCGCCAGCTCTCCTCGAGGGACTAGCGCCTACGAGCAGTACTTC.

This rearrangement joins TRBV5-1 to TRBJ1-3; D possibly corresponds to TRBD1 (5 bases). V lost 6 bases to trimming and J lost 2 bases, with 12 bases between them. Germline V gene data show CDR1 as SGHRS and CDR2 as YFSETQ. The CDR3 length is 14 residues. CDR3 sequence reads: CASTPGGPGNTIYF. The DNA of the CDR3 is TGCGCCAGCACCCCCGGGGGTCCTGGAAACACCATATATTTT.

The chain combines TRBV4-1 with TRBJ2-2, with 7 bases identical to TRBD2. V gave up 3 bases and J gave up 7 bases; unmatched junction bases: 14. The CDR3 length is 17 residues. CDR1 and CDR2 (germline): MGHRA, YSYEKL. The CDR3 region has the DNA TGCGCCAGCAGCCACCCAAGTGGGGGACTACGGGACGGGGAGCTGTTTTTT. Translating it yields CASSHPSGGLRDGELFF.

This clone came up many times. The rearrangement uses TRBV19 and TRBJ2-7, with a tentative D call TRBD1 (6 bases). The CDR3 sequence is 15 residues long. CDR1 LNHDA and CDR2 SQIVND come from the germline V gene (reference sequence). Trimming left V 6 bases short and J 2 bases short, with 17 bases between. The CDR3 sequence is CASSIRQDYAYEQYF. The DNA for the CDR3 is TGTGCCAGTAGCATCAGACAGGATTACGCCTACGAGCAGTACTTC.

The rearrangement uses TRBV6-1 and TRBJ2-3; weak D call: TRBD2 (6 bases). This CDR3 comprises 15 residues. V lost 6 bases and J lost 2, with 15 bases in between. Germline V gene sequence: CDR1 MNHNS, CDR2 SASEGT. The CDR3 loop reads CASRPPGLFTDTQYF. CDR3 nucleotides: TGTGCCAGCAGGCCTCCGGGACTGTTCACAGATACGCAGTATTTT.

This chain joins TRBV11-3 and TRBJ2-7; D perhaps matches TRBD2 (5 bases). Germline CDR1 SGHNT, CDR2 YENEEA. The CDR3 loop spans 14 amino acids. Trimming pared 3 bases from V and 0 bases from J, leaving 9 bases between. The CDR3 region has the DNA TGTGCCAGCAGCTTCGGTAGCGTCTCCTACGAGCAGTACTTC. Translation gives CASSFGSVSYEQYF. Supplemented by reference TRBV11-3 and TRBJ2-7, the full variable domain reads EAGVVQSPRYKIIEKKQPVAFWCNPISGHNTLYWYLQNLGQGPELLIRYENEEAVDDSQLPKDRFSAERLKGVDSTLKIQPAELGDSAVYLCASSFGSVSYEQYFGPGTRLTVT.

This sequence joins TRBV29-1 and TRBJ1-2, with D perhaps matching TRBD1 (5 bases). V shed 3 bases and J shed 8 bases, with 7 bases lying between them. Germline V lookup: CDR1 SQVTM, CDR2 ANQGSEA. The CDR3 contains 10 residues. The chain's CDR3 is CSVDREGYTF. DNA of the CDR3: TGCAGCGTTGACAGGGAAGGCTACACCTTC.

J is TRBJ2-7 and V is TRBV4-1; 8 positions match TRBD2. Trimming at V came to 1 base and at J to 2 bases, leaving 7 bases not matched to a gene. The CDR3 is 16 amino acids. Germline lookup yields CDR1 MGHRA and CDR2 YSYEKL. The CDR3 spells CASSQVPKRETYEQYF. The CDR3 bases are TGCGCCAGCAGCCAAGTCCCTAAGCGGGAGACCTACGAGCAGTACTTC.

This clone was detected once. The rearrangement joins TRBV2 to TRBJ1-4, with TRBD1 matching over 7 bases. J gave up 5 bases and V 6 bases, and 6 bases lay outside the gene matches. In germline, CDR1 is SNHLY, CDR2 FYNNEI. This CDR3 contains 14 residues. This CDR3 is CASRVDRSNEKLFF. The CDR3 DNA sequence: TGTGCCAGCAGGGTGGACAGGTCAAATGAAAAACTGTTTTTT.

The chain couples TRBV4-1 to TRBJ2-7; 7 positions agree with TRBD1. The J segment lost 4 bases and the V segment lost 1 base, leaving 10 bases of the junction unmatched. The germline gives CDR1 MGHRA, CDR2 YSYEKL. The CDR3 totals 16 residues. CDR3 DNA sequence: TGCGCCAGCAGCCAAGCTCATGGGACAGATAATTACGAGCAGTACTTC. Protein: CASSQAHGTDNYEQYF.

The rearrangement joins TRBV5-1 to TRBJ2-2; 8 bases fit TRBD1. The CDR3 is 14 amino acids. J was trimmed by 8 bases and V by 4 bases; bases with no gene match: 7. Germline loops: CDR1 SGHRS, CDR2 YFSETQ. CDR3 DNA sequence: TGCGCCAGCAGCCCACTGACAGGGGCAGGGGAGCTGTTTTTT. Protein product: CASSPLTGAGELFF.

The chain uses TRBV19 and TRBJ2-3; 8 nucleotides agree with TRBD1. CDR1 LNHDA and CDR2 SQIVND come from the germline V gene (reference sequence). After removal of 6 bases from V and 0 bases from J, the junction contained 2 bases not matched to a gene. The CDR3 totals 14 residues. Here the CDR3 reads CASRRTGSTDTQYF. CDR3 in DNA: TGTGCCAGTAGACGGACAGGGAGCACAGATACGCAGTATTTT.

V usage is TRBV19 and J usage is TRBJ2-7, with 11 bases identical to TRBD1. Germline V gene sequence: CDR1 LNHDA, CDR2 SQIVND (reference sequence). The CDR3 has 15 amino acids. Unmatched junction bases numbered 6, after V lost 5 bases and J lost 3 bases. CDR3 protein: CASSVGTGGNYEQYF. The CDR3 coding sequence is TGTGCCAGTAGTGTTGGGACAGGGGGGAACTACGAGCAGTACTTC.